This T cell receptor beta chain was sequenced during a study of blood T cell repertoires in COVID-19. Study overall: Sites in the United States, Italy and Spain provided acute and convalescent COVID-19 samples.

V lost 8 bases to trimming and J lost 4 bases, with 15 bases between them. CDR1 and CDR2 (germline): SGHRS, YFSETQ. There are 13 residues in the CDR3. In terms of age and location, participants ranged from roughly 18 to 100 years and lived in fewer than 30 US areas. Profiling relied on immunoSEQ multiplex PCR, and the TCRdb table lists in-frame clones only, not all of them. This sample carries under 400,000 clones, about 86% of them seen once, and the ten largest clones take 4% to 5.5%. This sequence was found in a woman aged 40 to 49 with acute COVID-19. The chain is built from TRBV5-1 and TRBJ1-1, with D perhaps matching TRBD1 (5 bases). Sequencing used PBMCs or T cells enriched from blood (not recorded which). The CDR3 DNA is TGCGCCAGTAGTCCCTTCGGGGGCACTGAAGCTTTCTTT. Protein product: CASSPFGGTEAFF. Filled out from reference TRBV5-1 and TRBJ1-1, the complete variable domain reads KAGVTQTPRYLIKTRGQQVTLSCSPISGHRSVSWYQQTPGQGLQFLFEYFSETQRNKGNFPGRFSGRQFSNSRSEMNVSTLELGDSALYLCASSPFGGTEAFFGQGTRLTVV.